Shown below are 5 T cell receptor beta chains from a single sample sequenced in a study of PD-1 blockade in classical Hodgkin lymphoma (TCRdb year 2020). Preparation of the library involved the immunoSEQ multiplex PCR assay. TCRdb retrieved this table from immuneACCESS and kept in-frame rearrangements only. Not all clones are present; in checked studies, unresolved V genes account for under half, and no reason is known for the remainder. This sample gives roughly 7,100 clones in total; around four fifths of them show up just once. The ten biggest clones cover over 3.5% of the sample. The time point label, read with the paper, signifies: cycle 1 day 1 (C1D1), immediately before nivolumab initiation. All trial patients had relapsed after autologous stem cell transplantation, with cohorts A, B and C differing in prior brentuximab vedotin exposure. Magnetic negative selection with a Miltenyi CD4+ T cell isolation kit was used to purify CD4+ T cells from thawed PBMCs.

The sequencing used CD4+ T cells from blood, collected at baseline. Every receptor here comes from a human donor with classical Hodgkin lymphoma.

The chain couples TRBV7-9 to TRBJ1-3; 7 bases are shared with TRBD1. Germline trimming cut 3 bases from V and 4 bases from J; bases unmatched to any gene: 12. The CDR3 loop spans 17 amino acids. The V gene's germline CDR1 is SEHNR and CDR2 FQNEAQ (reference sequence). The CDR3 spells CASSLPGTALSGNTIYF. The CDR3 DNA reads as TGTGCCAGCAGCTTGCCTGGGACAGCCTTATCCGGAAACACCATATATTTT.

The V gene is TRBV30, the J gene TRBJ1-4, with a tentative D call TRBD1 (5 bases). CDR1 is GTSNPN and CDR2 is SVGIG in the germline V gene (reference sequence). This CDR3 is built from 13 residues. The V and J ends lost 4 bases and 1 base respectively, with 7 bases between them. The CDR3 bases are TGTGCCTGGAAAGGGGAAACTAATGAAAAACTGTTTTTT. Translation gives CAWKGETNEKLFF.

The chain is built from TRBV27 and TRBJ2-3; maybe TRBD1 (6 bases). Germline values: CDR1 MNHEY, CDR2 SMNVEV (reference sequence). The ends were cut back, 2 bases at V and 4 bases at J, with 19 bases in the middle. CDR3 size: 17 residues. The CDR3 region is CASSLESTGRRADTQYF. The CDR3 DNA sequence: TGTGCCAGCAGTTTAGAATCTACAGGGCGGCGGGCAGATACGCAGTATTTT.

The chain couples TRBV6-1 to TRBJ1-2; 8 bases line up with TRBD1. The CDR3 runs to 14 residues. V lost 9 bases to trimming and J lost 2 bases; unmatched junction nucleotides: 8. Germline V gene lookup returns CDR1 MNHNS and CDR2 SASEGT. CDR3 bases: TGTGCCAGTAGACCTCAGGGGGCCAACTATGGCTACACCTTC. Protein: CASRPQGANYGYTF.

The CDR3 coding sequence is TGTGCCATGGGGCTAGCGGGACCGGGGATTGTCTGCGAGCAGTACTTC. It translates to CAMGLAGPGIVCEQYF. The chain combines TRBV21-1 with TRBJ2-7; TRBD2, the table's D call, lacks a check against the DNA. TRBV21-1 represents a pseudogene. The CDR3 extends over 16 amino acids.